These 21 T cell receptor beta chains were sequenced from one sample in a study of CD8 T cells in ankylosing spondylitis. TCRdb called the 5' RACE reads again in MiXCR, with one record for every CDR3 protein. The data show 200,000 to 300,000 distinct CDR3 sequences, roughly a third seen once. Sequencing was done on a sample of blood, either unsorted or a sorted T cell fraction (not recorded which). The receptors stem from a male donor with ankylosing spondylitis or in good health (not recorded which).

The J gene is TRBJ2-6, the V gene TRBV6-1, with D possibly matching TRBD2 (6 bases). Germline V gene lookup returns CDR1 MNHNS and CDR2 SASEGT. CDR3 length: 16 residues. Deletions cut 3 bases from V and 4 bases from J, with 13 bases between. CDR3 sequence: CASSDGGSGGANVLTF. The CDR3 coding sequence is TGTGCCAGCAGTGATGGAGGGTCTGGCGGGGCCAACGTCCTGACTTTC.

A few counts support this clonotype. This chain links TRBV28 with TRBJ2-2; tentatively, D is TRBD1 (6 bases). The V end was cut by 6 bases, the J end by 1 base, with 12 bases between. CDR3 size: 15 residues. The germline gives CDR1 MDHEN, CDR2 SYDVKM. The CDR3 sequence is CASRTGTRNTGELFF. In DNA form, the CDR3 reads TGTGCCAGCAGAACTGGGACAAGGAACACCGGGGAGCTGTTTTTT.

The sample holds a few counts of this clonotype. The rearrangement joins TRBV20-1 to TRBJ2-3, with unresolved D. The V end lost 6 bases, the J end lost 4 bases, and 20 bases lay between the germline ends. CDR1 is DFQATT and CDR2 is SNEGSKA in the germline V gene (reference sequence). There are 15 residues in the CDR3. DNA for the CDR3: TGCAGTGCCCTACCTACTACGAGATGGGCAGATACGCAGTATTTT. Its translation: CSALPTTRWADTQYF.

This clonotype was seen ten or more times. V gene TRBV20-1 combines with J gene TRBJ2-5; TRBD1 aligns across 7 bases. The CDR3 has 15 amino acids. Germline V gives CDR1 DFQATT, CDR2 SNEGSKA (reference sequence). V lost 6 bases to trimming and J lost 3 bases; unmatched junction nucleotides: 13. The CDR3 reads CSATDRRGGKETQYF. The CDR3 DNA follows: TGCAGTGCCACGGACAGGCGTGGGGGAAAAGAGACCCAGTACTTC.

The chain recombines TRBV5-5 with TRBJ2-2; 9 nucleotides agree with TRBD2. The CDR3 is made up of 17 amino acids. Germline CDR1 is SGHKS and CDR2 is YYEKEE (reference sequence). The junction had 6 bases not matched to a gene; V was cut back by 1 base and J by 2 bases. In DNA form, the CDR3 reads TGTGCCAGCAGCTTGATGAGCGGGGGGCTTAACACCGGGGAGCTGTTTTTT. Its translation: CASSLMSGGLNTGELFF.

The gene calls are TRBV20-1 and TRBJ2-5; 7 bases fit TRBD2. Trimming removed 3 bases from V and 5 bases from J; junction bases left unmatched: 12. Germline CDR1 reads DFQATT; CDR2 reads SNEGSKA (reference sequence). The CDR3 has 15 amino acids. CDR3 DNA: TGCAGTGCTAGGAAGCCGGGACTAACCTCGGAGACCCAGTACTTC. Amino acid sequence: CSARKPGLTSETQYF.

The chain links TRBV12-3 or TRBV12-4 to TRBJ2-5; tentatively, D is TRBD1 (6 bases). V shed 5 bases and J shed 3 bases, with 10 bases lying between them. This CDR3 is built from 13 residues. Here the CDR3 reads CASSQGKEETQYF. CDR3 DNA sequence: TGTGCCAGCAGTCAGGGGAAGGAAGAGACCCAGTACTTC.

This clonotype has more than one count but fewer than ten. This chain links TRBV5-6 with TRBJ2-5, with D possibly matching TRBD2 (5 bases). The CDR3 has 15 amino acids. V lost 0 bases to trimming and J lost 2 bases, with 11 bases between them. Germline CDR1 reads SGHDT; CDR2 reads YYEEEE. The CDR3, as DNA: TGTGCCAGCAGCTTGGTAGAGGGCCCACAAGAGACCCAGTACTTC. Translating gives CASSLVEGPQETQYF.

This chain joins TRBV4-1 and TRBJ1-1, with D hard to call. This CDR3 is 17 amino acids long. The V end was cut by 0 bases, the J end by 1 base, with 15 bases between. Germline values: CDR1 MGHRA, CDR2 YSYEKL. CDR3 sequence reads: CASSQDLEAYRNTEAFF. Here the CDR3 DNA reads TGCGCCAGCAGCCAAGATCTTGAGGCCTACCGGAACACTGAAGCTTTCTTT.

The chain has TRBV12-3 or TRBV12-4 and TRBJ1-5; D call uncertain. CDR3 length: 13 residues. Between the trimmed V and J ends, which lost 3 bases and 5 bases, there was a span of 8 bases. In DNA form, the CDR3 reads TGTGCCAGCAGTTTCTTACCAGATCAGCCCCAGCATTTT. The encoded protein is CASSFLPDQPQHF.

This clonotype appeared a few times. CDR3 nucleotides: TGTGCCAGCAGTTTAGGGGAGGGAGCTCCTAGCACAGATACGCAGTATTTT. Protein product: CASSLGEGAPSTDTQYF. The chain recombines TRBV12-3 or TRBV12-4 with TRBJ2-3, with 7 nucleotides matching TRBD2. The J segment lost 0 bases and the V segment lost 1 base, leaving 7 bases of the junction unmatched. This CDR3 region has 17 residues.

The CDR3, as DNA: TGTGCCAGCAGTGTCCTGACAGGGGGGGGCGATGAGCAGTTCTTC. Residues: CASSVLTGGGDEQFF. The chain combines TRBV6-1 with TRBJ2-1; TRBD1 agrees at 9 bases. V lost 4 bases and J lost 8; bases outside the gene matches: 9. Germline-derived CDR1 and CDR2 are MNHNS and SASEGT. This CDR3 region has 15 residues.

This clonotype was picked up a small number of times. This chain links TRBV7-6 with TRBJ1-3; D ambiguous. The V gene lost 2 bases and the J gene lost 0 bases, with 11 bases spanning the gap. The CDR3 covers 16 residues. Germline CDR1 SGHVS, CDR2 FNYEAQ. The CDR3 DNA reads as TGTGCCAGCAGCTTACCTCCAGCCAACTCTGGAAACACCATATATTTT. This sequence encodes CASSLPPANSGNTIYF.

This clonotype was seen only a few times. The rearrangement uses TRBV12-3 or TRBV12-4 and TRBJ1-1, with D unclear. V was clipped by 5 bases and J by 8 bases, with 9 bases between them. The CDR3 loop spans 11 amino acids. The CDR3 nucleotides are TGTGCCAGCAGTCCGACGGAAGAAGCTTTCTTT. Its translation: CASSPTEEAFF.

The CDR3 region is CASSLEVFLYEQYF. As DNA, the CDR3 is TGCGCCAGCAGCTTGGAGGTCTTTCTCTACGAGCAGTACTTC. V usage is TRBV5-1 and J usage is TRBJ2-7; D remains ambiguous. CDR1 and CDR2 from the germline V gene are SGHRS and YFSETQ. V was trimmed by 0 bases and J by 3 bases, leaving 10 bases between them. This CDR3 has 14 residues.

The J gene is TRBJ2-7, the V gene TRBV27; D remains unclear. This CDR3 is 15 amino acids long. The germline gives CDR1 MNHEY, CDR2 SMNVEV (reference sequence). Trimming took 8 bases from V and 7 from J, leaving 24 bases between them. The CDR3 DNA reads TGTGCCAGCCTCGGACGTTGGCCCGAGCGTGATGAGCAGTACTTC. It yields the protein CASLGRWPERDEQYF.

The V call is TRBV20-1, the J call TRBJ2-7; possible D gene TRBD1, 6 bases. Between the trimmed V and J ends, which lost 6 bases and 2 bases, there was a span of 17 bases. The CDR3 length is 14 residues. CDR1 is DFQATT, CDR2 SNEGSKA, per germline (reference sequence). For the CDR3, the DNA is TGCAGTGCAGAGAGGGTGGGGACACCCTACGAGCAGTACTTC. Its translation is CSAERVGTPYEQYF.

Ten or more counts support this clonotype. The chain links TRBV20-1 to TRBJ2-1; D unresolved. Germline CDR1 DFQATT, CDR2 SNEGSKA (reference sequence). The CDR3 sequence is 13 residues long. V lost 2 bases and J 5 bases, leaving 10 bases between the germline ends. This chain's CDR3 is CSARFEQDNEQFF. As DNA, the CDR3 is TGCAGTGCTAGATTCGAGCAGGACAATGAGCAGTTCTTC.

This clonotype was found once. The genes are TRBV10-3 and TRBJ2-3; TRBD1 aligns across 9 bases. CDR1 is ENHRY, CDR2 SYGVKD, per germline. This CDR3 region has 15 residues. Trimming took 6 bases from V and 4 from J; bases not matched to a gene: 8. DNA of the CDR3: TGTGCCATCAGCCTCCCGGGACAGGGTTCAGATACGCAGTATTTT. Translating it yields CAISLPGQGSDTQYF.

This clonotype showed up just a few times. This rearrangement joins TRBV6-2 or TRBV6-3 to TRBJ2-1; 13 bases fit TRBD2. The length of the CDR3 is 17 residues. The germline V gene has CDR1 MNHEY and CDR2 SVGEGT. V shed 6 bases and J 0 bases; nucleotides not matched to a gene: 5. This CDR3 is CASRRGTSGVSYNEQFF. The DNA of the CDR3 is TGTGCCAGCAGGCGGGGGACTAGCGGGGTCTCCTACAATGAGCAGTTCTTC.

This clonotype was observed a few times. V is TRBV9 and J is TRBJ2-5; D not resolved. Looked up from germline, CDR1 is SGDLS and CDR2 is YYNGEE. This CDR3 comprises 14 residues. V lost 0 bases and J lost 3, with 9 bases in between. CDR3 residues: CASSVGDAEETQYF. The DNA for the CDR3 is TGTGCCAGCAGCGTAGGAGACGCGGAAGAGACCCAGTACTTC.